A single T cell receptor (beta chain) is shown here with its context. Its antigen remains unknown. A second 7 to 11 cycle PCR used barcoded and J-beta primers. Every cDNA molecule bore a tag from a template-switch adaptor containing 12 random nucleotides. All samples gave at least 2.5 million CDR3-containing paired-end reads. TCRdb recomputed calls from the 5' RACE reads with MiXCR, one row per CDR3 protein. Seen here are over 700,000 distinct CDR3 sequences, 53% observed once, and the top ten hold approximately 40%. The CDR3 contains 17 residues. After removal of 0 bases from V and 7 bases from J, the junction contained 10 bases not matched to a gene. Germline CDR1 is LGHDT and CDR2 is YNNKEL (reference sequence). The data derive from a study of blood T cells in healthy people across ages. Study results and limitations: Older individuals had lower TCR beta diversity per million T cells (the decline was roughly linear).

The origin of this receptor is a man older than 75 in good health. The genes are TRBV3-1 and TRBJ2-2, with 8 nucleotides matching TRBD2. Source material: blood. The CDR3 spells CASSQDWRGRHVGELFF. Here the CDR3 DNA reads TGTGCCAGCAGCCAAGATTGGCGCGGGAGGCATGTCGGGGAGCTGTTTTTT.